This record looks at one T cell receptor (beta chain) sequence and its context. Antigen: not known. This record comes from a study of PD-1 blockade in classical Hodgkin lymphoma. Study-wide background: Patients received nivolumab 3 mg/kg intravenously every 2 weeks. General observations from the study: Patients who responded completely had about the same baseline diversity as newly diagnosed patients. Healthy donors reportedly exceeded newly diagnosed patients in baseline TCR diversity.

Autologous stem cell transplantation was followed by relapse in every patient, and brentuximab vedotin exposure varied. Complete response, partial response or progressive disease was recorded as best response. From germline, CDR1 is LGHNA and CDR2 YNFKEQ. The CDR3 is 12 amino acids. The germline V and J ends were trimmed by 0 bases and 8 bases, with 4 bases remaining between them. Generated by immunoSEQ multiplex PCR, the TCRdb table keeps only in-frame clones and is missing some. This table has roughly 20,000 clones, about 88% appearing once. The receptor was derived from a human donor with classical Hodgkin lymphoma. The sequences come from peripheral blood mononuclear cells (PBMCs), collected at baseline. The chain recombines TRBV4-2 with TRBJ1-4; D ambiguous. The CDR3 DNA follows: TGTGCCAGCAGCCAAGATCGGGAAAAACTGTTTTTT. It yields the protein CASSQDREKLFF.